These 30 T cell receptor beta chains were sequenced from one sample in a study of OX40 agonist ivuxolimab in advanced cancers. The repertoire was sequenced with immunoSEQ multiplex PCR; TCRdb's copy has only in-frame clones and lacks some. The repertoire holds tens of thousands of clones, about four fifths seen once, with approximately 1.1% in the top ten. Sequenced here: CD4+ or CD8+ T cells sorted from blood, sampled in a trial of the OX40 agonist ivuxolimab. Receptors originate from an adult with an advanced solid tumor such as melanoma, head and neck, liver or kidney cancer.

This rearrangement joins TRBV5-4 to TRBJ1-3, with D unresolved. The V and J ends lost 0 bases and 8 bases respectively, with 15 bases between them. CDR1 is SGHNT, CDR2 YYREEE, per germline (reference sequence). The CDR3 is 15 residues long. This chain's CDR3 is CASSLVGPEGHTIYF. The CDR3 nucleotides read TGTGCCAGCAGCTTGGTGGGCCCGGAAGGGCACACCATATATTTT.

This clone appeared once. This chain links TRBV5-1 with TRBJ2-1, with 9 positions matching TRBD2. The germline V gene has CDR1 SGHRS and CDR2 YFSETQ. V dropped 1 base and J dropped 7; count of bases not matched to a gene: 12. The CDR3 sequence is 17 residues long. CDR3 sequence reads: CASSLPGSGGGANEQFF. CDR3 nucleotides: TGCGCCAGCAGCTTGCCTGGATCCGGCGGGGGGGCGAATGAGCAGTTCTTC. The complete variable domain, with remaining parts taken from reference TRBV5-1 and TRBJ2-1, reads KAGVTQTPRYLIKTRGQQVTLSCSPISGHRSVSWYQQTPGQGLQFLFEYFSETQRNKGNFPGRFSGRQFSNSRSEMNVSTLELGDSALYLCASSLPGSGGGANEQFFGPGTRLTVL.

The rearrangement uses TRBV10-1 and TRBJ2-3; TRBD1 matches at 8 bases. Looked up from germline, CDR1 is WNHNN and CDR2 is SYGVQD (reference sequence). J lost 1 base, V lost 5 bases, and 5 bases had no gene match. The CDR3 is made up of 15 amino acids. The CDR3 region is CASSPGQGGTDTQYF. For the CDR3, the DNA is TGCGCCAGCAGTCCTGGACAGGGAGGCACAGATACGCAGTATTTT.

This chain joins TRBV29-1 and TRBJ2-2; TRBD1 might be the D (6 bases). Between the trimmed V and J ends, which lost 5 bases and 6 bases, there was a span of 13 bases. Germline V gives CDR1 SQVTM, CDR2 ANQGSEA. This CDR3 spans 13 amino acids. The CDR3 region is CSVFFTGSGELFF. CDR3 sequence (DNA): TGCAGCGTTTTCTTCACAGGGTCCGGGGAGCTGTTTTTT.

J is TRBJ2-1 and V is TRBV6-4; D remains unclear. Germline-derived CDR1 and CDR2 are MRHNA and SNTAGT. The CDR3 has 14 residues. With 3 bases removed from V and 5 bases from J, the gap between germline ends came to 11 bases. CDR3 nucleotides: TGTGCCAGCAGTGAGGGGTGGCTTAACAATGAGCAGTTCTTC. Translating it yields CASSEGWLNNEQFF.

Only a few counts were recorded for this clone. This chain joins TRBV6-1 and TRBJ1-5; D not resolved. Trimming removed 2 bases from V and 10 bases from J, with 15 bases in between. Germline CDR1 MNHNS, CDR2 SASEGT. The CDR3 is 14 amino acids. CDR3 sequence: CASSEMAPAGPQHF. CDR3 bases: TGTGCCAGCAGTGAAATGGCTCCCGCGGGCCCCCAGCATTTT.

The rearrangement uses TRBV7-9 and TRBJ2-7; D might be TRBD2 (5 bases). V was shortened by 4 bases and J by 2 bases, with 9 bases between the two germline ends. CDR3 size: 13 residues. CDR1 and CDR2 (germline): SEHNR, FQNEAQ (reference sequence). CDR3 DNA sequence: TGTGCCAGCAGCTCCGACGGGGCCTACGAGCAGTACTTC. Encoded protein: CASSSDGAYEQYF.

The rearrangement links TRBV5-4 to TRBJ2-2, with no clear D. Germline values: CDR1 SGHNT, CDR2 YYREEE (reference sequence). Trimming took off 0 bases at V and 1 base at J, with 7 bases between the two ends. This CDR3 has 15 amino acids. The CDR3 bases are TGTGCCAGCAGCTTGGCCCAGGAGAACACCGGGGAGCTGTTTTTT. Translating gives CASSLAQENTGELFF.

This clone was observed a single time. The V gene is TRBV5-1, the J gene TRBJ2-7, with D perhaps matching TRBD2 (5 bases). The CDR3 runs to 14 residues. V lost 1 base and J 0 bases, leaving 8 bases between the germline ends. Germline values: CDR1 SGHRS, CDR2 YFSETQ. CDR3 nucleotide sequence: TGCGCCAGCAGCTTGCAGCGGACCTCCTACGAGCAGTACTTC. Amino acids: CASSLQRTSYEQYF.

The genes are TRBV19 and TRBJ2-3, with TRBD1 matching 7 bases. The trim removed 3 bases at V and 1 base at J, leaving 4 bases unmatched. This CDR3 has 15 amino acids. CDR1 and CDR2 (germline): LNHDA, SQIVND (reference sequence). The chain's CDR3 is CASSMTGIGTDTQYF. The CDR3 DNA follows: TGTGCCAGTAGTATGACAGGGATTGGCACAGATACGCAGTATTTT.

V and J are TRBV5-4 and TRBJ2-2, with D possibly matching TRBD2 (5 bases). CDR3 length: 13 amino acids. The V and J ends lost 4 bases and 6 bases respectively, with 10 bases between them. Germline V CDR1 and CDR2: SGHNT, YYREEE (reference sequence). This CDR3 reads CASSVDGAGELFF. Here the CDR3 DNA reads TGTGCCAGCAGCGTCGACGGGGCCGGGGAGCTGTTTTTT.

The gene calls are TRBV4-1 and TRBJ2-5; 9 nucleotides match TRBD2. The CDR3 has 14 residues. The ends lost 11 bases at V and 0 bases at J; junction bases unmatched: 7. Per germline, CDR1 MGHRA and CDR2 YSYEKL. The CDR3 nucleotides read TGCGCCGGGAGGGGCGGGGGGGACCAAGAGACCCAGTACTTC. It yields the protein CAGRGGGDQETQYF.

The genes are TRBV6-5 and TRBJ2-4; 7 nucleotides match TRBD2. Trimming cost V 1 base and J 4 bases; bases outside gene matches: 7. The CDR3 length is 16 residues. Germline CDR1 is MNHEY and CDR2 is SVGAGI. DNA of the CDR3: TGTGCCAGCAGTTACTTCCCTCAGGGAGGGAAAAACATTCAGTACTTC. Its translation: CASSYFPQGGKNIQYF.

This clone has only one observation. The chain is built from TRBV13 and TRBJ1-5; D call uncertain. The CDR3 is 13 residues long. Germline loops: CDR1 PRHDT, CDR2 FYEKMQ (reference sequence). Trimming cost V 1 base and J 7 bases, with 8 bases left between them. The CDR3 nucleotides are TGTGCCAGCAGCTTAGAGGGTTTCCAGCCCCAGCATTTT. Translated: CASSLEGFQPQHF.

The chain joins TRBV5-1 to TRBJ2-5; 8 nucleotides agree with TRBD2. V was pared by 4 bases and J by 5 bases, with 10 bases of the junction left unmatched. The length of the CDR3 is 15 residues. Germline CDR1 is SGHRS and CDR2 is YFSETQ. The CDR3 DNA reads as TGCGCCAGCAGCGAAAGATCTGCGGGGGGCGAGACCCAGTACTTC. It translates to CASSERSAGGETQYF.

The chain couples TRBV7-9 to TRBJ2-3; D remains ambiguous. V was shortened by 2 bases and J by 0 bases, with 12 bases between the two germline ends. Germline-derived CDR1 and CDR2 are SEHNR and FQNEAQ (reference sequence). The CDR3 contains 16 residues. The CDR3, as DNA: TGTGCCAGCAGCTTATCAGGCGCCCTAAGCACAGATACGCAGTATTTT. It specifies CASSLSGALSTDTQYF.

The rearrangement uses TRBV7-9 and TRBJ1-4; 9 nucleotides agree with TRBD1. Germline-derived CDR1 and CDR2 are SEHNR and FQNEAQ (reference sequence). V trimming: 1 base; J trimming: 6 bases; junction bases outside the gene matches: 3. The CDR3 is 15 residues long. The CDR3: CASSLGGTGYEKLFF. CDR3 bases: TGTGCCAGCAGCTTAGGGGGGACAGGGTATGAAAAACTGTTTTTT. The full variable domain, rest sourced from reference TRBV7-9 and TRBJ1-4, is DTGVSQNPRHKITKRGQNVTFRCDPISEHNRLYWYRQTLGQGPEFLTYFQNEAQLEKSRLLSDRFSAERPKGSFSTLEIQRTEQGDSAMYLCASSLGGTGYEKLFFGSGTQLSVL.

In the case of this clone: Other DNA sequences in the same sample also yield this CDR3. The genes are TRBV7-2 and TRBJ1-5, with a tentative D call TRBD1 (6 bases). CDR1 SGHTA and CDR2 FQGNSA come from the germline V gene. The CDR3 totals 15 residues. V gave up 6 bases and J gave up 2 bases, with 14 bases separating them. CDR3 in amino acids: CASSSGQTGNQPQHF. The CDR3 nucleotides are TGTGCCAGCAGTTCTGGACAGACGGGCAATCAGCCCCAGCATTTT.

This chain joins TRBV13 and TRBJ2-3; TRBD1 aligns across 7 bases. This CDR3 is 14 amino acids long. Per germline, CDR1 PRHDT and CDR2 FYEKMQ (reference sequence). V lost 5 bases and J lost 6; bases outside the gene matches: 8. CDR3: CASSARTGFDTQYF. Here the CDR3 DNA reads TGTGCCAGCAGCGCCCGGACAGGATTTGATACGCAGTATTTT. Using reference TRBV13 and TRBJ2-3 for the parts outside the CDR3, the full variable domain is AAGVIQSPRHLIKEKRETATLKCYPIPRHDTVYWYQQGPGQDPQFLISFYEKMQSDKGSIPDRFSAQQFSDYHSELNMSSLELGDSALYFCASSARTGFDTQYFGPGTRLTVL.

Details on this clone: Different DNA sequences within this sample yield the same CDR3. CDR3 bases: TGTGCCAGCAGGCTTCAGGGTAGCACAGATACGCAGTATTTT. This translates into CASRLQGSTDTQYF. The chain recombines TRBV6-1 with TRBJ2-3; possibly TRBD1 for D (5 bases). Trimming removed 6 bases at V and 0 bases at J, with 10 bases between. The CDR3 is 14 amino acids. Germline V lookup: CDR1 MNHNS, CDR2 SASEGT.

This sequence joins TRBV2 and TRBJ2-7, with a possible D match to TRBD2 (7 bases). In germline, CDR1 is SNHLY, CDR2 FYNNEI. The CDR3 length is 11 residues. V lost 8 bases, J lost 5 bases, and 10 bases lay in between. Written as DNA, the CDR3 is TGTGCCAGCGGGGGGGCTAACGAGCAGTACTTC. This codes for CASGGANEQYF. The full variable domain, its missing parts supplied by reference TRBV2 and TRBJ2-7, is EPEVTQTPSHQVTQMGQEVILRCVPISNHLYFYWYRQILGQKVEFLVSFYNNEISEKSEIFDDQFSVERPDGSNFTLKIRSTKLEDSAMYFCASGGANEQYFGPGTRLTVT.

The genes are TRBV5-1 and TRBJ2-4; TRBD1 agrees at 12 bases. With 5 bases clipped from V and 5 bases from J, the junction kept 11 bases outside the gene matches. Germline V gene data show CDR1 as SGHRS and CDR2 as YFSETQ. CDR3 length: 17 amino acids. The CDR3 reads CASRPGQGARGENIQYF. The CDR3, as DNA: TGCGCCAGCAGACCGGGACAGGGGGCGCGGGGCGAAAACATTCAGTACTTC.

The chain joins TRBV28 to TRBJ1-5; D gene ambiguous. This CDR3 is built from 13 residues. Germline V lookup: CDR1 MDHEN, CDR2 SYDVKM. Between the trimmed V and J ends, which lost 5 bases and 7 bases, there was a span of 12 bases. This CDR3 is CASSDRARQPQHF. CDR3 bases: TGTGCCAGCAGTGACCGGGCGAGGCAGCCCCAGCATTTT.

This chain links TRBV10-3 with TRBJ1-5; D uncertain. Per the germline V gene, CDR1 is ENHRY and CDR2 is SYGVKD. The CDR3 has 12 residues. V was clipped by 4 bases and J by 3 bases, with 4 bases between them. The CDR3 sequence is CAISANNQPQHF. CDR3 in DNA: TGTGCCATCAGTGCTAACAATCAGCCCCAGCATTTT.

This clone is a singleton in its sample. The chain carries TRBV5-6 and TRBJ2-5; TRBD2 matches at 8 bases. CDR3 length: 13 residues. Looked up from germline, CDR1 is SGHDT and CDR2 is YYEEEE. Trimming cost V 0 bases and J 5 bases; bases outside gene matches: 0. The CDR3 protein is CASSLASGETQYF. In DNA form, the CDR3 reads TGTGCCAGCAGCTTGGCTAGCGGGGAGACCCAGTACTTC.

CDR3 sequence (DNA): TGTGCCACTGGGTACCGGGACGGATTCGGGAAGGGGCTCTCTGGGGCCAACGTCCTGACTTTC. It is translated as CATGYRDGFGKGLSGANVLTF. V gene TRBV19 combines with J gene TRBJ2-6; D assignment may be TRBD1 or TRBD2 (5 bases each). Trimming pared 10 bases from V and 0 bases from J, leaving 31 bases between. This CDR3 comprises 21 residues. The germline V gene has CDR1 LNHDA and CDR2 SQIVND (reference sequence).

CDR3 residues: CASSSGTENTEAFF. CDR3 nucleotides: TGTGCCAGCAGCTCAGGGACGGAGAACACTGAAGCTTTCTTT. The chain employs TRBV7-9 and TRBJ1-1; perhaps TRBD1 as D (5 bases). The CDR3 extends over 14 amino acids. The germline gives CDR1 SEHNR, CDR2 FQNEAQ (reference sequence). The ends were cut back, 4 bases at V and 1 base at J, with 10 bases in the middle.

The chain links TRBV10-1 to TRBJ1-5; tentative D call: TRBD1 (5 bases). The V end lost 0 bases, the J end lost 3 bases, and 9 bases lay between the germline ends. Germline V gene data show CDR1 as WNHNN and CDR2 as SYGVQD (reference sequence). This CDR3 contains 15 residues. The CDR3 DNA reads TGCGCCAGCAGTGAGTCGGGAGGGGCCAATCAGCCCCAGCATTTT. Its protein product is CASSESGGANQPQHF.

The chain joins TRBV29-1 to TRBJ2-7, with 10 bases that match TRBD1. V lost 7 bases to trimming and J lost 4 bases; unmatched junction nucleotides: 4. The CDR3 length is 12 residues. Germline CDR1 is SQVTM and CDR2 is ANQGSEA. For the CDR3, the DNA is TGCAGCGCAAGACAGGGGGCGTACGAGCAGTACTTC. Its protein is CSARQGAYEQYF.

The chain couples TRBV5-1 to TRBJ2-3; TRBD1 might be the D (5 bases). Germline values: CDR1 SGHRS, CDR2 YFSETQ. Deletions cut 6 bases from V and 2 bases from J, with 13 bases between. The CDR3 sequence is 14 residues long. CDR3 protein: CASNRDRYTDTQYF. CDR3 DNA sequence: TGCGCCAGCAACCGCGACAGATACACAGATACGCAGTATTTT. Supplemented by reference TRBV5-1 and TRBJ2-3, the full variable domain reads KAGVTQTPRYLIKTRGQQVTLSCSPISGHRSVSWYQQTPGQGLQFLFEYFSETQRNKGNFPGRFSGRQFSNSRSEMNVSTLELGDSALYLCASNRDRYTDTQYFGPGTRLTVL.